Presented here are 4 T cell receptor beta chains from one specimen sequenced in a study of cytomegalovirus exposure and HLA in healthy donors (TCRdb year 2017). Library preparation used the immunoSEQ multiplex PCR assay. For the multiplex PCR, a mixture combining 60 forward primers for TCR Vbeta segments and 13 reverse primers for TCR Jbeta segments was used. Entries here come from immuneACCESS through TCRdb and include only in-frame sequences with V and J called. Some clones fail to appear in such tables; in the studies checked, an unresolved V gene covers under half of the shortfall, and the cause of the remainder is unknown. For this sample the table gives about 120,000 clones, of which 74% were detected only once. The top ten hold approximately 3.9% of the sample. The sample consisted of PBMCs. The receptors were sampled from a man aged 35 to 55 in good health and CMV-seropositive.

V usage is TRBV27 and J usage is TRBJ2-2, with 10 nucleotides matching TRBD2. Germline CDR1 reads MNHEY; CDR2 reads SMNVEV (reference sequence). Trimming at V came to 3 bases and at J to 6 bases, leaving 7 bases not matched to a gene. The CDR3 has 16 amino acids. CDR3 DNA sequence: TGTGCCAGCAGTTTTTTAAGTAGCGGGAGGCCCGGGGAGCTGTTTTTT. Protein product: CASSFLSSGRPGELFF.

The CDR3 region has the DNA TGTGCCAGCAGTCTAATGGGACAGGGGATTTACACTGAAGCTTTCTTT. Its translation: CASSLMGQGIYTEAFF. This chain connects TRBV27 to TRBJ1-1, with 10 positions matching TRBD1. Germline V CDR1 and CDR2: MNHEY, SMNVEV (reference sequence). The CDR3 covers 16 residues. The trim removed 5 bases at V and 3 bases at J, leaving 9 bases unmatched.

V is TRBV19 and J is TRBJ2-5; D call uncertain. The CDR3 loop spans 12 amino acids. Germline V gives CDR1 LNHDA, CDR2 SQIVND (reference sequence). Trimming removed 2 bases from V and 5 bases from J, with 6 bases in between. The CDR3 here is CASSITKETQYF. The CDR3 DNA reads as TGTGCCAGTAGTATAACAAAGGAGACCCAGTACTTC.

The rearrangement joins TRBV11-3 to TRBJ2-2; 7 bases are shared with TRBD1. The CDR3 extends over 17 amino acids. J gave up 3 bases and V 1 base, and 8 bases lay outside the gene matches. Germline V gene sequence: CDR1 SGHNT, CDR2 YENEEA. The CDR3 loop reads CASSLAPPGGYTGELFF. In nucleotides, the CDR3 is TGTGCCAGCAGCTTAGCACCCCCAGGGGGATACACCGGGGAGCTGTTTTTT.